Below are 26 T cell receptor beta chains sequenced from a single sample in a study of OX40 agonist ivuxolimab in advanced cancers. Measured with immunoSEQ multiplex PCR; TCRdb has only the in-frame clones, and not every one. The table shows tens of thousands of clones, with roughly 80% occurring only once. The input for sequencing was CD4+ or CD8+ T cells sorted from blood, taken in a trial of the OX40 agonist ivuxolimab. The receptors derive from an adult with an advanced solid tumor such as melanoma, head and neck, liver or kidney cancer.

Here the CDR3 reads CASSPPTGSSNQPQHF. Written as DNA, the CDR3 is TGTGCCAGCAGCCCACCGACAGGAAGTAGCAATCAGCCCCAGCATTTT. J is TRBJ1-5 and V is TRBV11-3, with D perhaps TRBD1 (6 bases). Germline V gene data show CDR1 as SGHNT and CDR2 as YENEEA. Trimming removed 5 bases from V and 0 bases from J, with 14 bases in between. The length of the CDR3 is 16 residues.

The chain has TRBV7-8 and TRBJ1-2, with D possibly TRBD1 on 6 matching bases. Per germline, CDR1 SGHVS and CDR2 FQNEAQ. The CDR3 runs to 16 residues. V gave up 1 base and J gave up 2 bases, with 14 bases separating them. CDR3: CASSLGEGRGNYGYTF. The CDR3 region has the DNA TGTGCCAGCAGCTTAGGAGAGGGAAGGGGGAACTATGGCTACACCTTC.

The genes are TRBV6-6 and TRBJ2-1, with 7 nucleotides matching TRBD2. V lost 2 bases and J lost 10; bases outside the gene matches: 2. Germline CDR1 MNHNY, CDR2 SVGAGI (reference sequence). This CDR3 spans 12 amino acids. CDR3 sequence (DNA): TGTGCCAGCAGTTACGGGGGACTAGAGCAGTTCTTC. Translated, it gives CASSYGGLEQFF.

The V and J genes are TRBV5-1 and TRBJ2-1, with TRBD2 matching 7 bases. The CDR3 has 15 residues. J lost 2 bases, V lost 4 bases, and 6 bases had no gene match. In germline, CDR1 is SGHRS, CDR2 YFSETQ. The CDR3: CASSPGGNAYNEQFF. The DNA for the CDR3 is TGCGCCAGCAGCCCGGGAGGTAACGCCTACAATGAGCAGTTCTTC.

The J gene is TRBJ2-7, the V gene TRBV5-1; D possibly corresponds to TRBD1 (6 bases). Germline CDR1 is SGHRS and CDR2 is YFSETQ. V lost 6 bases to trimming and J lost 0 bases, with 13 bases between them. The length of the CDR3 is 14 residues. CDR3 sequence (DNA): TGCGCCAGCAACCCCGGGACAAACTCCTACGAGCAGTACTTC. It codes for CASNPGTNSYEQYF.

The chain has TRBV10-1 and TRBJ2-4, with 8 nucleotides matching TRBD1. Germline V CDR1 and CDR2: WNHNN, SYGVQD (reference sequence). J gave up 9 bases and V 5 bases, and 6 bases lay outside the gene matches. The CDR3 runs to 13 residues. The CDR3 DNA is TGCGCCAGCAGTCCTAGACAGGGGACCATTCAGTACTTC. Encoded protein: CASSPRQGTIQYF.

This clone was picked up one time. DNA for the CDR3: TGTGCCAGCATCATGACGGGGGAGAGCACAGATACGCAGTATTTT. It codes for CASIMTGESTDTQYF. This chain uses TRBV7-9 with TRBJ2-3; a weak D match, TRBD2 (6 bases). Germline assignment: CDR1 SEHNR and CDR2 FQNEAQ (reference sequence). Trimming removed 7 bases at V and 0 bases at J, with 14 bases between. This CDR3 spans 15 amino acids.

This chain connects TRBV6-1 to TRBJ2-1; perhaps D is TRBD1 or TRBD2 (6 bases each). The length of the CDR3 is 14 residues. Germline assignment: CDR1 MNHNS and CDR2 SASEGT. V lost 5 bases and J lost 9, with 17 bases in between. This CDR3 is CASSQTGGGGEQFF. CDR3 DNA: TGTGCCAGCAGTCAGACCGGAGGAGGGGGTGAGCAGTTCTTC.

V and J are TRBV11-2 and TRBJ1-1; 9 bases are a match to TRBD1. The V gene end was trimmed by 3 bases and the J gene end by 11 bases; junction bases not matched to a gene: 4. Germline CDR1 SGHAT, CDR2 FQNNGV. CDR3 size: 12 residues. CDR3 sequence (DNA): TGTGCCAGCAGCTTTACAGGGGGCTTCGCTTTCTTT. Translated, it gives CASSFTGGFAFF.

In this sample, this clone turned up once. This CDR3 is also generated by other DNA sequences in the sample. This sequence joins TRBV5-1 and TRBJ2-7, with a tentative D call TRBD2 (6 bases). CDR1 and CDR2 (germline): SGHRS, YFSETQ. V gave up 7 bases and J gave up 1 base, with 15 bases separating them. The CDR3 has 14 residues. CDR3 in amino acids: CASRGSGVSYEQYF. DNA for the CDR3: TGCGCCAGCCGCGGTAGCGGAGTATCCTACGAGCAGTACTTC. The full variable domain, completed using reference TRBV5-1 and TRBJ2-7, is KAGVTQTPRYLIKTRGQQVTLSCSPISGHRSVSWYQQTPGQGLQFLFEYFSETQRNKGNFPGRFSGRQFSNSRSEMNVSTLELGDSALYLCASRGSGVSYEQYFGPGTRLTVT.

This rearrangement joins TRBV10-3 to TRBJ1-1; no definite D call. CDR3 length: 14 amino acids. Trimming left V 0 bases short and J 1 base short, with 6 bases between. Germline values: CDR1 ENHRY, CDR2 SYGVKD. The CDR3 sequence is CAISESSQNTEAFF. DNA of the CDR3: TGTGCCATCAGTGAGTCCTCACAGAACACTGAAGCTTTCTTT.

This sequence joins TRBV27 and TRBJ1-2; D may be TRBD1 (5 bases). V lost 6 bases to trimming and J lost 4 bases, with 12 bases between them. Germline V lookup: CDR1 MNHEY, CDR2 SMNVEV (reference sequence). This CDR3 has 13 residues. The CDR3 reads CASRLTGGYGYTF. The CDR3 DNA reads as TGTGCCAGCAGATTAACCGGGGGCTATGGCTACACCTTC.

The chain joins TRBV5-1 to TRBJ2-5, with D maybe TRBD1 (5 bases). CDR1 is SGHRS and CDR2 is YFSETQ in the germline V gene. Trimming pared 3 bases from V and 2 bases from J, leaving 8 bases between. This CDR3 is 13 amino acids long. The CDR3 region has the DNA TGCGCCAGCAGCTGGGGCGTTCAAGAGACCCAGTACTTC. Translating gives CASSWGVQETQYF.

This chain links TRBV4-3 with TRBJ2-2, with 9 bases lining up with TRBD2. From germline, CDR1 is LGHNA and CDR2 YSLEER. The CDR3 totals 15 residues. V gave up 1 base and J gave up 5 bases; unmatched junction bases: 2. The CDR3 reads CASSQGTSETGELFF. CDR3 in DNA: TGCGCCAGCAGCCAAGGGACTAGCGAGACCGGGGAGCTGTTTTTT.

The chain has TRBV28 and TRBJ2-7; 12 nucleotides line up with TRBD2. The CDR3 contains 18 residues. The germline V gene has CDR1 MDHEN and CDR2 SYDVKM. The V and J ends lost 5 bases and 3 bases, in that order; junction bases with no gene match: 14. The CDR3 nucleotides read TGTGCCAGCAGTCTTGCGACTAGCGGGAGTTATTACTTCTACGAGCAGTACTTC. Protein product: CASSLATSGSYYFYEQYF.

CDR3 protein: CASSIGYEQYF. DNA for the CDR3: TGTGCCAGTAGTATCGGCTACGAGCAGTACTTC. The chain couples TRBV19 to TRBJ2-7; D is uncertain. The CDR3 is 11 residues long. The ends were cut back, 3 bases at V and 3 bases at J, with 3 bases in the middle. Germline CDR1 reads LNHDA; CDR2 reads SQIVND (reference sequence).

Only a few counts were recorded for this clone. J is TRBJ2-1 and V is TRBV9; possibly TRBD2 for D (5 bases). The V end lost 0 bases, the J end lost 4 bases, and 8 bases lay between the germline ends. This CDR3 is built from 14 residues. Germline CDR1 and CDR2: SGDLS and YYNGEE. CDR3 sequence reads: CASSVGLAYNEQFF. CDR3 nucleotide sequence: TGTGCCAGCAGCGTAGGTCTAGCTTACAATGAGCAGTTCTTC. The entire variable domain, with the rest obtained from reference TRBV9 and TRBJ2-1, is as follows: DSGVTQTPKHLITATGQRVTLRCSPRSGDLSVYWYQQSLDQGLQFLIQYYNGEERAKGNILERFSAQQFPDLHSELNLSSLELGDSALYFCASSVGLAYNEQFFGPGTRLTVL.

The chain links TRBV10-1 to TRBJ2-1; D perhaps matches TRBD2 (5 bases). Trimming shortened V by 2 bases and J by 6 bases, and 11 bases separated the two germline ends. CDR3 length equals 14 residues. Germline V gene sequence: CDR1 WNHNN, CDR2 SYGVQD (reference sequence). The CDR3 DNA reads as TGCGCCAGCAGTGAGAGGGAGTATCGCAATGAGCAGTTCTTC. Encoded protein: CASSEREYRNEQFF.

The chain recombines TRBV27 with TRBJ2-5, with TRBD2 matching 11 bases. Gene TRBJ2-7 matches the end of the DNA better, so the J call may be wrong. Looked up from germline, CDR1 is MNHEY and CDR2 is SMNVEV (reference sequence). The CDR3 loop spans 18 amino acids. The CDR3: CASSLWAPSGTSGYEQYF. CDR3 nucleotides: TGTGCCAGCAGTTTATGGGCCCCCTCCGGGACTAGCGGTTACGAGCAGTACTTC.

The chain's CDR3 is CASSLRLAGVSYEQYF. The CDR3, as DNA: TGTGCCAGCAGCTTGAGACTAGCGGGCGTTTCCTACGAGCAGTACTTC. This chain joins TRBV5-5 and TRBJ2-5; 10 bases fit TRBD2. Matching the DNA end better, TRBJ2-7 makes the J call doubtful. The CDR3 length is 16 residues. CDR1 and CDR2 from the germline V gene are SGHKS and YYEKEE (reference sequence).

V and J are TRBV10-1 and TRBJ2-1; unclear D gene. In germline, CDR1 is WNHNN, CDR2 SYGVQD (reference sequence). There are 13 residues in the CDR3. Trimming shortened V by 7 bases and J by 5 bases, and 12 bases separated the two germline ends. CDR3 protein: CASNNGRDNEQFF. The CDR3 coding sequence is TGCGCCAGCAATAATGGTAGGGACAATGAGCAGTTCTTC.

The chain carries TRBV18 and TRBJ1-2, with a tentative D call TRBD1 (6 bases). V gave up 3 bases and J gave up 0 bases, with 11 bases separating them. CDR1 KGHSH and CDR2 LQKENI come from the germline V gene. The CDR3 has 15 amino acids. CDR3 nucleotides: TGTGCCAGCTCACCCGCGGGACAATCTAACTATGGCTACACCTTC. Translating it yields CASSPAGQSNYGYTF.

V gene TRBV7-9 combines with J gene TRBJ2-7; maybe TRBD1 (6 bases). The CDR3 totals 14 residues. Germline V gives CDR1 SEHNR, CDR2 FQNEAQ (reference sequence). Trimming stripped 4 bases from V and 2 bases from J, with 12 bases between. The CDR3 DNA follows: TGTGCCAGCAGCTGGGGACACCGGACCTACGAGCAGTACTTC. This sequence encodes CASSWGHRTYEQYF.

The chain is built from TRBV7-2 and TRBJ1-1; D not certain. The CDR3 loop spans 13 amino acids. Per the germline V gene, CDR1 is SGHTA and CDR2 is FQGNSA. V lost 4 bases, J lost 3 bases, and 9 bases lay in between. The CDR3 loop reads CASSWDGDTEAFF. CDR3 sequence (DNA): TGTGCCAGCAGCTGGGATGGGGACACTGAAGCTTTCTTT.

The CDR3 sequence is CASSLGTSEQFF. In DNA form, the CDR3 reads TGTGCCAGCAGCTTAGGGACTAGTGAGCAGTTCTTC. V and J are TRBV11-3 and TRBJ2-1; 7 bases align to TRBD2. This CDR3 region has 12 residues. Looked up from germline, CDR1 is SGHNT and CDR2 is YENEEA. The trim removed 1 base at V and 9 bases at J, leaving 0 bases unmatched. Full variable domain (outside the CDR3, taken from reference TRBV11-3 and TRBJ2-1): EAGVVQSPRYKIIEKKQPVAFWCNPISGHNTLYWYLQNLGQGPELLIRYENEEAVDDSQLPKDRFSAERLKGVDSTLKIQPAELGDSAVYLCASSLGTSEQFFGPGTRLTVL.

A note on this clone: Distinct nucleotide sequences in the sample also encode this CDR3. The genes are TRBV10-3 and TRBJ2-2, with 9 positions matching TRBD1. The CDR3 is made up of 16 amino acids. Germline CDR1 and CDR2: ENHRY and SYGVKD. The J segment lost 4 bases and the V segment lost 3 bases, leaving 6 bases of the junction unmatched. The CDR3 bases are TGTGCCATCAGTGAACCGGGACAGGGTTTCACCGGGGAGCTGTTTTTT. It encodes CAISEPGQGFTGELFF.